A selection of T cell receptor beta chains follows, all from one sample in a study of cytomegalovirus exposure and HLA in healthy donors. Sequenced by immunoSEQ multiplex PCR; TCRdb stores in-frame clones only, minus some. The sample holds approximately 100,000 clones, 74% seen once. The specimen sequenced was PBMCs. These receptors were obtained from a human donor in good health. Each CDR3 is given with its conserved first and last residue. The order of the fields is CDR3 DNA, CDR3 protein, clone size, D gene, J gene, V gene. The D gene is left open where the match is weak. Size tells how often a clone was seen (once, few, many) or the class of an expanded clone, and some rows leave it out.

cdr3_nt: TGCGCCAGCAGCTTCCGTGCGGAGTCCTCGGGGACGCAGTATTTT
cdr3_aa: CASSFRAESSGTQYF
clone_size: NA
d_call: NA
j_call: TRBJ2-3
v_call: TRBV5-1

cdr3_nt: TGTGCCAGCAGTTACTCTGAACGGTTCCGCACTGAAGCTTTCTTT
cdr3_aa: CASSYSERFRTEAFF
clone_size: NA
d_call: NA
j_call: TRBJ1-1
v_call: TRBV6-6

cdr3_nt: TGCGCCAGCAGTGAAACAGGGGGGAACACTGAAGCTTTCTTT
cdr3_aa: CASSETGGNTEAFF
clone_size: NA
d_call: TRBD1
j_call: TRBJ1-1
v_call: TRBV10-2

cdr3_nt: TGTGCCAGCAGTCCCGGACTAGCTCTCGCCAAAGGGGCCGAGCAGTACTTC
cdr3_aa: CASSPGLALAKGAEQYF
clone_size: once
d_call: TRBD2
j_call: TRBJ2-7
v_call: TRBV5-4

cdr3_nt: TGTGCCAGCAGTACCGGACAGGACCGCGCCGACGAGCAGTACTTC
cdr3_aa: CASSTGQDRADEQYF
clone_size: NA
d_call: TRBD1
j_call: TRBJ2-7
v_call: TRBV28

cdr3_nt: TGTGCCAGCAGCTGGTCAGGGTTTGAAGCTTTCTTT
cdr3_aa: CASSWSGFEAFF
clone_size: NA
d_call: NA
j_call: TRBJ1-1
v_call: TRBV11-2

cdr3_nt: TGCGCCAGCAGCTTGGAAACCGGGAGGGACACTGAAGCTTTCTTT
cdr3_aa: CASSLETGRDTEAFF
clone_size: NA
d_call: NA
j_call: TRBJ1-1
v_call: TRBV5-1

cdr3_nt: TGTGCCAGCAGCTTGGGACAATGGACTAGCGGGAGCTCCTACAATGAGCAGTTCTTC
cdr3_aa: CASSLGQWTSGSSYNEQFF
clone_size: NA
d_call: TRBD2
j_call: TRBJ2-1
v_call: TRBV5-5

cdr3_nt: TGTGCCTGGAGTAATAGGTGGGGGCGCACAGGTACGCAGTATTTT
cdr3_aa: CAWSNRWGRTGTQYF
clone_size: NA
d_call: NA
j_call: TRBJ2-3
v_call: TRBV30

cdr3_nt: TGTGCCAGTAGTCCCCGCAGCGGGGGGCTTAACACCGGGGAGCTGTTTTTT
cdr3_aa: CASSPRSGGLNTGELFF
clone_size: NA
d_call: TRBD2
j_call: TRBJ2-2
v_call: TRBV19